This T cell receptor beta chain was sequenced in a study of shared clonotypes between healthy human individuals. Overall study results and limits: It was only blood that was sampled, and tissue repertoires likely differ.

As regards this clone: Its target is unknown.

This CDR3 is built from 15 residues. The V gene's germline CDR1 is GTSNPN and CDR2 SVGIG (reference sequence). V was clipped by 3 bases and J by 6 bases; unmatched bases: 6. The assay was run at deep level. Using immunoSEQ multiplex PCR, the repertoire was profiled, and TCRdb retains in-frame clones only, with some absent. The repertoire includes about 2 million clones, roughly 94% of them detected once, and 0.1% to 0.15% sits in the top ten. The genes are TRBV30 and TRBJ1-6; 9 bases fit TRBD1. The source material was naive CD4+ T cells sorted from blood. As to subset: CD45RA+ positively selected. This sequence was found in a man between 18 and 35 years old in good health. This chain's CDR3 is CAWRGGQGFNSPLHF. The CDR3 region has the DNA TGTGCCTGGAGGGGGGGACAGGGATTTAATTCACCCCTCCACTTT.